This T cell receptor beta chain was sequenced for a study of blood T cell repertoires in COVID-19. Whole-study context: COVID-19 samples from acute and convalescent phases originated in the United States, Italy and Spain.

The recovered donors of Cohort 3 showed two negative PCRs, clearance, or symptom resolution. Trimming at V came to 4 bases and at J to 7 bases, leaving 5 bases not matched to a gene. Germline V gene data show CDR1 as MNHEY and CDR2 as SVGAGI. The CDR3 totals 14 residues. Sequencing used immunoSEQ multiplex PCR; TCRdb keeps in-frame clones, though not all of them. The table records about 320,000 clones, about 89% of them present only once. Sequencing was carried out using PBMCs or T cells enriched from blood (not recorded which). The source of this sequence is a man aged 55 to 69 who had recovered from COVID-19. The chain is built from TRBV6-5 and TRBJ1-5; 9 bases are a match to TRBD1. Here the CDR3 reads CASSSQGAGQPQHF. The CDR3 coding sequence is TGTGCCAGCAGTTCACAGGGGGCAGGGCAGCCCCAGCATTTT.